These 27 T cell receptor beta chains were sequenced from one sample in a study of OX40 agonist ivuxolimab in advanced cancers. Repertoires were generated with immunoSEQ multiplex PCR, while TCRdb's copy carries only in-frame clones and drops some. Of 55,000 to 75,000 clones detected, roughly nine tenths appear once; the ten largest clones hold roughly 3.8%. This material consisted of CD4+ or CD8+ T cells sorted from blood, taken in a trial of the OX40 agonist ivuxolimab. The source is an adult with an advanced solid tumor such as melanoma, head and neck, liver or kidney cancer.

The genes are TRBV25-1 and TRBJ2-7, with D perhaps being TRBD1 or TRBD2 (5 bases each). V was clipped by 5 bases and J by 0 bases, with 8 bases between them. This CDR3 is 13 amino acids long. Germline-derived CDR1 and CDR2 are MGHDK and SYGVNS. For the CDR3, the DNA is TGTGCCAGCAGTCGGGGCACCTCCTACGAGCAGTACTTC. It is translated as CASSRGTSYEQYF.

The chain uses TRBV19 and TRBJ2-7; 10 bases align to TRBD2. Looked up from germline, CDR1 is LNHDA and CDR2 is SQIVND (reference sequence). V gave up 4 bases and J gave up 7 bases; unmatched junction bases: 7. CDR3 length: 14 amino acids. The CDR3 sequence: CASSSLAGVAEQYF. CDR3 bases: TGTGCCAGTAGTAGCCTAGCGGGAGTAGCGGAGCAGTACTTC.

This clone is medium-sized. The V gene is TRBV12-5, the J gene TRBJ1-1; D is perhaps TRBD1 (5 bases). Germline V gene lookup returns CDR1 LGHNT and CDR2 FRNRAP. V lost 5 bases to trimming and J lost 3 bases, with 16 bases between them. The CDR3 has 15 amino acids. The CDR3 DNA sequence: TGTGCTAGTGGTGGGGCCGACAATCGGTACACTGAAGCTTTCTTT. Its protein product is CASGGADNRYTEAFF.

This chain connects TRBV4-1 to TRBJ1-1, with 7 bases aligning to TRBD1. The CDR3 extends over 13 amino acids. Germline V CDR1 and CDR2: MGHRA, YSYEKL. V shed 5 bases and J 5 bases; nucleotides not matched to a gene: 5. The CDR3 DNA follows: TGCGCCAGCAGCTACAGGGGAGGGACTGAAGCTTTCTTT. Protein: CASSYRGGTEAFF.

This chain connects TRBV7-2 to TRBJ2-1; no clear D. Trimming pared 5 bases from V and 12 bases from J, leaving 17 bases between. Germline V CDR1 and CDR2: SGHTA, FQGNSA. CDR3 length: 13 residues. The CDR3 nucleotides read TGTGCCAGCAGCCCGCCGGGTGGCATCGCGCAGTTCTTC. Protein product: CASSPPGGIAQFF.

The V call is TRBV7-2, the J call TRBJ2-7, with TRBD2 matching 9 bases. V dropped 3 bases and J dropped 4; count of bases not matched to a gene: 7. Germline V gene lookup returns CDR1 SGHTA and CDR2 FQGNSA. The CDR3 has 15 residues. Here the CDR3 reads CASSLAGGLGYEQYF. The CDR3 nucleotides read TGTGCCAGCAGCTTGGCGGGAGGGCTGGGTTACGAGCAGTACTTC.

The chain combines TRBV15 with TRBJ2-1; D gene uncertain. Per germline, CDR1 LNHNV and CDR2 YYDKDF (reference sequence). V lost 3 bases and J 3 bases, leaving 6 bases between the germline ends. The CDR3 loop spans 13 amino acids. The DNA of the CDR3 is TGTGCCACCAGCAGTAATAACTACAATGAGCAGTTCTTC. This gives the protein CATSSNNYNEQFF. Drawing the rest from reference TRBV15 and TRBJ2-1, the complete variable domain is DAMVIQNPRYQVTQFGKPVTLSCSQTLNHNVMYWYQQKSSQAPKLLFHYYDKDFNNEADTPDNFQSRRPNTSFCFLDIRSPGLGDTAMYLCATSSNNYNEQFFGPGTRLTVL.

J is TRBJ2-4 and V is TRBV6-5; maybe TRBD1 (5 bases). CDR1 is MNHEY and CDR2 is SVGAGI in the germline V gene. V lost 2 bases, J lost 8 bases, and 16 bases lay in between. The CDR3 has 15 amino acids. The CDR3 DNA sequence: TGTGCCAGCAGTTACGGTACAGGCCCTGCGGACATTCAGTACTTC. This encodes CASSYGTGPADIQYF.

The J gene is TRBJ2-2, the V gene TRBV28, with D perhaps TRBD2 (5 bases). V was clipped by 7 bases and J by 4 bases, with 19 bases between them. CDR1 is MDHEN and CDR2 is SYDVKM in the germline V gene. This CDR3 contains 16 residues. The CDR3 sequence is CASMTIRYSSTGELFF. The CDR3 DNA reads TGTGCCAGCATGACTATTAGGTATTCTTCCACCGGGGAGCTGTTTTTT.

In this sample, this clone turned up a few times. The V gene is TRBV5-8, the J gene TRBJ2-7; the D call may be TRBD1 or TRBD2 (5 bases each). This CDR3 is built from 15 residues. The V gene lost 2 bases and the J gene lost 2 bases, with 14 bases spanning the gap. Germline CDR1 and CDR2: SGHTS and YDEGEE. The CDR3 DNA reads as TGTGCCAGCAGCTTTGACGGGGCCGCTACCTACGAGCAGTACTTC. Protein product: CASSFDGAATYEQYF. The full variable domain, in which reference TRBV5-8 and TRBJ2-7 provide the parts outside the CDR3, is EAGVTQSPTHLIKTRGQQATLRCSPISGHTSVYWYQQALGLGLQFLLWYDEGEERNRGNFPPRFSGRQFPNYSSELNVNALELEDSALYLCASSFDGAATYEQYFGPGTRLTVT.

CDR3 region: CASSPPGLAGPGELFF. The CDR3 nucleotides read TGTGCCAGCTCACCACCGGGACTAGCGGGACCCGGGGAGCTGTTTTTT. The V call is TRBV18, the J call TRBJ2-2; the match to TRBD2 covers 13 bases. The CDR3 covers 16 residues. Trimming took 0 bases from V and 6 from J; bases not matched to a gene: 1. In germline, CDR1 is KGHSH, CDR2 LQKENI.

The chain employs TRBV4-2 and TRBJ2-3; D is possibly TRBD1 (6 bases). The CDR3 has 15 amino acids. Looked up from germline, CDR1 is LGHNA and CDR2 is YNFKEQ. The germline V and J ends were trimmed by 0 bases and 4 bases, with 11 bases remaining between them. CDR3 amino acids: CASSQETGSSDTQYF. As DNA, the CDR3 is TGTGCCAGCAGCCAAGAAACAGGGTCTTCAGATACGCAGTATTTT.

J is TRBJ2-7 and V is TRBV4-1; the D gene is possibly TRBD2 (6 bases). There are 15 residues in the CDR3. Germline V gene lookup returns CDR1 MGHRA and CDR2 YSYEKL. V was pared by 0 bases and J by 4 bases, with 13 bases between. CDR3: CASSQEEGRSYEQYF. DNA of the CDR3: TGCGCCAGCAGCCAAGAGGAGGGGAGATCTTACGAGCAGTACTTC.

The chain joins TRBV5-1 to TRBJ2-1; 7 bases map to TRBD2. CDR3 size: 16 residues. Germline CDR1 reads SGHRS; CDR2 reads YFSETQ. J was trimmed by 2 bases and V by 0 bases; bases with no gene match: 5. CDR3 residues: CASSLAGGPPYNEQFF. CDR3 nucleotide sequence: TGCGCCAGCAGCTTGGCGGGGGGTCCCCCCTACAATGAGCAGTTCTTC.

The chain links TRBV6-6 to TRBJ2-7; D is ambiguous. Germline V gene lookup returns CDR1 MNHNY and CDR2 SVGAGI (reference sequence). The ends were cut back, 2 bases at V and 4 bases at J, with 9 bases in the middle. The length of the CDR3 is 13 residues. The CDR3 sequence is CASSYPTPYEQYF. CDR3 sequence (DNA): TGTGCCAGCAGTTACCCGACACCTTACGAGCAGTACTTC.

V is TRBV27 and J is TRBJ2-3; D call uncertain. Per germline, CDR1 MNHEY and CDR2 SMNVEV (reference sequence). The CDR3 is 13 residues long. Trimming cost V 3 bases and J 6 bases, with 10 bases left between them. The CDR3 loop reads CASSFFPTDTQYF. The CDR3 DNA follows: TGTGCCAGCAGTTTCTTTCCAACTGATACGCAGTATTTT.

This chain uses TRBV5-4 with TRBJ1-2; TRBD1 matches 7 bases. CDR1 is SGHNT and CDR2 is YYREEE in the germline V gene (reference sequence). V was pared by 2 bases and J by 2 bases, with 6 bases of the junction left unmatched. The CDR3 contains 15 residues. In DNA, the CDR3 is TGTGCCAGCAGCTTATCGGGACAGTTAAACTATGGCTACACCTTC. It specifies CASSLSGQLNYGYTF.

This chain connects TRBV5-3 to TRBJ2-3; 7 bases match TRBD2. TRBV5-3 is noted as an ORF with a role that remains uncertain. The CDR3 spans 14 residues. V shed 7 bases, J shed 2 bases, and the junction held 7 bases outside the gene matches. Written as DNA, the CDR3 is TGTGCCAGAGCGCTAGCGGAGGTCACAGATACGCAGTATTTT. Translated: CARALAEVTDTQYF.

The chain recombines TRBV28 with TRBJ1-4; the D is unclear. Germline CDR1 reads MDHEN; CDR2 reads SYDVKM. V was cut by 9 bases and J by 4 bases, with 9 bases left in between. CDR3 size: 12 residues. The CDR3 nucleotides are TGTGCCAGTGTGGCGAATAATGAAAAACTGTTTTTT. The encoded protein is CASVANNEKLFF.

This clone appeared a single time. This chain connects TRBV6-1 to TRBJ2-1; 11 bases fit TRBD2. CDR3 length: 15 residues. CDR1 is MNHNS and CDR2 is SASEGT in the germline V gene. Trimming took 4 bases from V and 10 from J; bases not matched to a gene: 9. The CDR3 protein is CASSVAGLADIEQFF. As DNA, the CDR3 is TGTGCCAGCAGTGTCGCGGGACTAGCGGATATCGAGCAGTTCTTC.

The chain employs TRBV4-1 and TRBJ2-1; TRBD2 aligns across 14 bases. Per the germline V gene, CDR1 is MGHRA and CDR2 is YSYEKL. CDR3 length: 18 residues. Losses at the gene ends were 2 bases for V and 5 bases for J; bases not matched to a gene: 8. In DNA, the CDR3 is TGCGCCAGCAGCCAATACCTAGGACTAGCGGGAGGAGACAATGAGCAGTTCTTC. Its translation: CASSQYLGLAGGDNEQFF.

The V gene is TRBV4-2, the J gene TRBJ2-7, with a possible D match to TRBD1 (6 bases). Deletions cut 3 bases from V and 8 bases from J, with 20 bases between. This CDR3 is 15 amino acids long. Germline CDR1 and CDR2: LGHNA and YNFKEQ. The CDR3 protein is CASSQGSGHTFKQYF. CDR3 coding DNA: TGTGCCAGCAGCCAGGGGTCGGGACATACCTTCAAGCAGTACTTC.

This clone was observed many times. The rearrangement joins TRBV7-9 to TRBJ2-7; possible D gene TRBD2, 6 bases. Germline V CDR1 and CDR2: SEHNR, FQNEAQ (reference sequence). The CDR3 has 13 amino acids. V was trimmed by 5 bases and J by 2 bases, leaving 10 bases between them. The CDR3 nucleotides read TGTGCCAGCAGCCCAGCGGGTACCTACGAGCAGTACTTC. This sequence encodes CASSPAGTYEQYF.

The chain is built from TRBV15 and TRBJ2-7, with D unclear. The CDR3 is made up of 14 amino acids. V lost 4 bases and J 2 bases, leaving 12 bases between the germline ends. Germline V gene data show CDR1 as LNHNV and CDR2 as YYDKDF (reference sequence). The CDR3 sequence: CATSTDSNPYEQYF. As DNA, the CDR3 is TGTGCCACCAGCACCGACTCCAACCCCTACGAGCAGTACTTC.

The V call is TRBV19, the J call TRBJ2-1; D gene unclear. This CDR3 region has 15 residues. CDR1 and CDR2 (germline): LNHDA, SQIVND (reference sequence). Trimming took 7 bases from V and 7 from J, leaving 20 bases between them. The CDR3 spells CASTPHRARLNEQFF. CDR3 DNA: TGTGCCAGTACACCCCACCGGGCCAGGTTGAATGAGCAGTTCTTC.

CDR3 residues: CASSQAGTSNEQFF. For the CDR3, the DNA is TGTGCCAGCAGCCAAGCCGGGACTAGCAATGAGCAGTTCTTC. The rearrangement uses TRBV14 and TRBJ2-1; 8 bases match TRBD2. The CDR3 totals 14 residues. With V trimmed by 1 base and J by 6 bases, 2 bases remained unmatched. CDR1 and CDR2 (germline): SGHDN, FVKESK.

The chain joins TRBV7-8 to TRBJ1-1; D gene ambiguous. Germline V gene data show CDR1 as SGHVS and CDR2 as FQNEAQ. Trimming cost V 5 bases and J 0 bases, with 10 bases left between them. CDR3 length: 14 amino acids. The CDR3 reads CASSAAGVNTEAFF. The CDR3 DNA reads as TGTGCCAGCAGCGCGGCTGGGGTGAACACTGAAGCTTTCTTT.